This T cell receptor (beta chain) was identified during a study of sequential checkpoint blockade in melanoma (dated by TCRdb to between 2017 and 2020). In the study overall: Patients were randomized 1:1 to first-line nivolumab followed by ipilimumab (arm A) or ipilimumab followed by nivolumab (arm B). The same lesion was the source of roughly 81% of the matched pre- and post-treatment tumor biopsy pairs. For 20 to 25 patients, matched tumor biopsies were taken both before treatment and at week 13, after single-agent nivolumab (arm A) or ipilimumab (arm B). DNA from around 96 pretreatment melanoma tumor samples was subjected to TCRbeta immunosequencing. Maintenance nivolumab was given following each of the two trial sequences.

Findings and caveats that apply to the study as a whole: Validation of the response-prediction model combining TCR metrics and mutation burden is needed in larger, independent patient cohorts. Tumor T-cell fraction and clonality were found to correlate with PD-L1 staining and CD8+ T-cell counts but not with mutational load. Among patients in the nivolumab-first arm (arm A), tumor TIL clonality before treatment was associated with response (P = .04). Patients with increases in tumor T-cell fraction and clonality by week 13 were approximately 30 times more likely to achieve clinical benefit. Within-arm analyses of tumor T-cell fraction were limited by small sample sizes and reduced statistical power.

According to the germline V gene (reference sequence), CDR1 reads LNHDA and CDR2 reads SQIVND. Reading from cysteine to phenylalanine, the CDR3 counts 17 amino acids. Only the CDR3 region is kept as DNA, spanning 51 bases read in frame from base 1. Trimming removed 5 bases from V and 1 base from J, leaving 19 bases between the germline ends. Points on this clone: Its antigen is unknown. The record has no base qualities; no much larger clone is one base away.

The sample's treatment or condition label is to be understood as: randomized to nivolumab then ipilimumab (arm A) or the reverse (arm B). Prior DNA-damaging chemotherapy had not been received by any trial patient. CheckMate 064, a randomized, open-label phase II trial of sequential checkpoint blockade, was the source of the samples, all of which came from patients with melanoma. Tumor TCR sequencing used genomic DNA from formalin-fixed paraffin-embedded (FFPE) tissue samples. The immunoSEQ Assay was used to immunosequence TCRbeta CDR3 regions from genomic DNA. Before high-throughput sequencing, the genomic DNA was amplified using bias-controlled multiplex PCR. The paper's data handling went like this. To quantify the absolute abundance of each unique TCRbeta CDR3 region, the sequences were collapsed and filtered. Clonality was defined as 1 minus Pielou's evenness and was calculated using productive rearrangements only. Tumor T-cell fraction was calculated by normalizing TCRbeta template counts to the amount of usable DNA, which was estimated from several housekeeping genes. A previously published method was used to identify clones whose frequencies were significantly greater in on-treatment samples than in baseline samples. TCRdb took over this immuneACCESS table, retaining in-frame rearrangements with V and J assigned. Such tables are incomplete; in checked studies, under half of the missing clones stem from an unresolved V gene, and the remainder is unexplained. That table gives V, J and clone size, and the DNA gave D and trimming. This sample is represented by about 9,200 clones; roughly 20% of them were singletons. Of the sample, approximately 12% is held by the ten largest clones.

This TCR was sampled from a human donor with melanoma. The chain is assembled from TRBV19 and TRBJ2-3; TRBD2 is perhaps the D gene, given 7 matching bases. The material sequenced was tumor tissue (inferred from file names), taken from a patient given nivolumab and ipilimumab in sequence. The nucleotide sequence is TGTGCCAGTAGTTTCTCTTCCGGGGGGCCAGGCACAGATACGCAGTATTTT. Its coded protein is CASSFSSGGPGTDTQYF. Supplemented by the reference TRBV19 and TRBJ2-3 proteins around the CDR3, the complete variable domain is DGGITQSPKYLFRKEGQNVTLSCEQNLNHDAMYWYRQDPGQGLRLIYYSQIVNDFQKGDIAEGYSVSREKKESFPLTVTSAQKNPTAFYLCASSFSSGGPGTDTQYFGPGTRLTVL.